This is a list of T cell receptor beta chains from one sample in a study of response to subunit inactivated influenza vaccine. TCRdb analysed the RT-PCR reads with MiXCR anew, one entry per CDR3 protein. In the table there are roughly 570,000 distinct CDR3 sequences, 10% to 15% of which are singletons. Source: PBMCs from blood, taken 40 to 50 days after vaccination. The receptors derive from a man aged 50 to 60 who received an inactivated influenza vaccine. The CDR3 runs from the conserved cysteine through the conserved F or W. Each record gives: D gene, clone size, J gene, V gene, CDR3 protein, CDR3 DNA. A D gene is named only where the DNA matches it firmly. Clone size appears in some rows only: once, few, many, or a class for an expanded clone.

-,few,TRBJ1-5,TRBV12-3/TRBV12-4,CASSLATRNQPQHF,TGTGCCAGCAGTTTAGCGACAAGAAATCAGCCCCAGCATTTT
TRBD1,-,TRBJ2-2,TRBV7-8,CASSLKGGPNTGELFF,TGTGCCAGCAGCTTAAAAGGGGGCCCGAACACCGGGGAGCTGTTTTTT
TRBD2,few,TRBJ2-1,TRBV7-2,CASSLSPSGVSEQFF,TGTGCCAGCAGCTTATCTCCTAGCGGGGTTAGTGAGCAGTTCTTC
-,-,TRBJ2-5,TRBV6-2/TRBV6-3,CASSTPLQGYQETQYF,TGTGCCAGCAGTACCCCTTTACAGGGATACCAAGAGACCCAGTACTTC
-,many,TRBJ2-5,TRBV29-1,CSVDLGAPGMWQETQYF,TGCAGCGTTGATCTGGGGGCTCCAGGAATGTGGCAAGAGACCCAGTACTTC
TRBD2,-,TRBJ2-5,TRBV4-2,CASSRALSGLAGRNQETQYF,TGTGCCAGCAGCCGGGCGTTGTCGGGACTAGCGGGAAGAAACCAAGAGACCCAGTACTTC
-,few,TRBJ2-2,TRBV10-1,CASREGQHTGELFF,TGCGCCAGCAGGGAGGGGCAGCACACCGGGGAGCTGTTTTTT
TRBD1,-,TRBJ1-2,TRBV10-3,CAISEPGTGDGYTF,TGTGCCATCAGTGAACCTGGGACAGGGGATGGCTACACCTTC
TRBD1,many,TRBJ2-3,TRBV10-3,CAISEGTGLADTQYF,TGTGCCATCAGTGAAGGGACAGGTTTGGCAGATACGCAGTATTTT
-,few,TRBJ2-7,TRBV7-3,CASSLRPGREQYF,TGTGCCAGCAGCTTAAGGCCGGGACGCGAGCAGTACTTC
TRBD1,few,TRBJ2-1,TRBV9,CASSARQGAADEQFF,TGTGCCAGCAGCGCAAGACAGGGGGCAGCGGATGAGCAGTTCTTC
-,-,TRBJ1-5,TRBV6-2/TRBV6-3,CASSHVQGFQPQHF,TGTGCCAGCAGTCACGTCCAGGGCTTCCAGCCCCAGCATTTT
-,many,TRBJ1-5,TRBV29-1,CSVSENSNQPQHF,TGCAGCGTTTCTGAAAATAGCAATCAGCCCCAGCATTTT
TRBD1,once,TRBJ2-1,TRBV29-1,CSVSRDSNEQFF,TGCAGCGTCTCCAGGGACAGCAATGAGCAGTTCTTC
-,few,TRBJ2-7,TRBV11-2,CASSDSRIPGVGQYF,TGTGCCAGCAGCGATAGCCGCATCCCAGGCGTAGGGCAGTACTTC
-,few,TRBJ2-1,TRBV28,CASSTGTGYNEQFF,TGTGCCAGCAGTACCGGGACCGGGTACAATGAGCAGTTCTTC
TRBD1,-,TRBJ2-1,TRBV11-2,CASSSTPGQGYNEQFF,TGTGCCAGCAGCTCCACCCCGGGACAGGGATACAATGAGCAGTTCTTC
TRBD1,many,TRBJ2-1,TRBV29-1,CSVVAGGNNEQFF,TGCAGCGTTGTTGCAGGGGGTAACAATGAGCAGTTCTTC
TRBD2,-,TRBJ2-3,TRBV30,CAWSSAGGGDTQYF,TGTGCCTGGAGTTCAGCGGGGGGAGGAGATACGCAGTATTTT
-,-,TRBJ1-1,TRBV12-3/TRBV12-4,CASSPRQSYMAEAFF,TGTGCCAGCAGCCCTCGACAGTCGTACATGGCTGAAGCTTTCTTT
-,few,TRBJ2-1,TRBV20-1,CSARGKTGRPLGNEQFF,TGCAGTGCTAGAGGAAAAACGGGACGGCCCTTGGGTAATGAGCAGTTCTTC
-,few,TRBJ1-2,TRBV28,CASSLPLYGYTF,TGTGCCAGCAGTTTACCCCTCTATGGCTACACCTTC
TRBD2,few,TRBJ2-1,TRBV3-1,CASSRPGLAGPWEQFF,TGTGCCAGCAGCCGGCCGGGACTAGCGGGACCCTGGGAGCAGTTCTTC
-,many,TRBJ1-6,TRBV7-9,CASSLEQGAPLHF,TGTGCCAGCAGCTTAGAACAGGGAGCGCCCCTCCACTTT
-,-,TRBJ2-1,TRBV5-1,CASSYRVGGSYNEQFF,TGCGCCAGCAGTTACAGGGTGGGGGGGTCCTACAATGAGCAGTTCTTC
-,few,TRBJ1-1,TRBV15,CATSRDLGLEAFF,TGTGCCACCAGCAGAGATCTGGGGTTGGAAGCTTTCTTT
TRBD1,few,TRBJ2-2,TRBV7-6,CASSLETGSTGELFF,TGTGCCAGCAGCTTAGAGACAGGGTCCACCGGGGAGCTGTTTTTT
TRBD2,-,TRBJ2-1,TRBV3-1,CASSRLTSGVYNEQFF,TGTGCCAGCAGCCGTCTGACTAGCGGAGTTTACAATGAGCAGTTCTTC
-,few,TRBJ2-1,TRBV5-4,CASSRAVGGNEQFF,TGTGCCAGCAGCCGAGCCGTAGGGGGCAATGAGCAGTTCTTC
-,-,TRBJ2-7,TRBV10-3,CAISQQTTYEQYF,TGTGCCATCAGCCAACAGACCACCTACGAGCAGTACTTC
TRBD2,few,TRBJ2-3,TRBV20-1,CSAPSGGAGTDTQYF,TGCAGTGCTCCTAGCGGGGGGGCCGGCACAGATACGCAGTATTTT
-,-,TRBJ1-2,TRBV20-1,CSARGLARGYTF,TGCAGTGCCAGAGGCCTCGCGAGGGGCTACACCTTC
-,many,TRBJ2-1,TRBV12-3/TRBV12-4,CASSNQGDYNEQFF,TGTGCCAGCAGCAACCAGGGCGATTACAATGAGCAGTTCTTC
TRBD1,-,TRBJ2-7,TRBV29-1,CSVRGTGFYEQYF,TGCAGCGTGAGGGGGACAGGGTTCTACGAGCAGTACTTC
-,-,TRBJ1-2,TRBV6-5,CASSYVPIYGYTF,TGTGCCAGCAGTTACGTACCTATCTATGGCTACACCTTC
-,few,TRBJ1-4,TRBV12-3/TRBV12-4,CASRLTEKLFF,TGTGCCAGCAGGCTGACAGAAAAACTGTTTTTT
TRBD1,few,TRBJ2-5,TRBV6-2/TRBV6-3,CASSYRDRVEETQYF,TGTGCCAGCAGTTACCGCGACAGGGTAGAGGAGACCCAGTACTTC
-,few,TRBJ1-2,TRBV20-1,CSANQGYTF,TGCAGTGCTAATCAGGGCTACACCTTC
TRBD1,many,TRBJ1-6,TRBV11-2,CASKGQPNSPLHF,TGTGCCAGCAAGGGACAGCCTAATTCACCCCTCCACTTT
-,-,TRBJ2-1,TRBV29-1,CSVESTSPGFF,TGCAGCGTTGAATCGACTAGTCCAGGGTTCTTC
-,many,TRBJ2-5,TRBV20-1,CSATRTVQETQYF,TGCAGTGCTACAAGGACAGTCCAAGAGACCCAGTACTTC
TRBD2,-,TRBJ2-5,TRBV11-2,CASSLWGLAGGETQYF,TGTGCCAGCAGCTTATGGGGACTAGCGGGAGGTGAGACCCAGTACTTC
TRBD1,-,TRBJ2-2,TRBV11-1,CASSVTGTGVPNTGELFF,TGTGCCAGCAGCGTGACCGGGACAGGGGTTCCGAACACCGGGGAGCTGTTTTTT
TRBD2,many,TRBJ2-1,TRBV5-1,CASKWGTSGSNEQFF,TGCGCCAGCAAATGGGGGACTAGCGGGAGCAATGAGCAGTTCTTC
-,-,TRBJ2-2,TRBV24-1,CATASRTLNTGELFF,TGTGCCACCGCCTCTCGGACCTTGAACACCGGGGAGCTGTTTTTT
-,few,TRBJ2-1,TRBV29-1,CSVAPFADEQFF,TGCAGCGTTGCTCCGTTCGCCGATGAGCAGTTCTTC
TRBD1,-,TRBJ2-1,TRBV20-1,CSARALRGRYNEQFF,TGCAGTGCTAGAGCCCTAAGGGGGCGGTACAATGAGCAGTTCTTC
-,few,TRBJ2-1,TRBV4-1,CASSQVTDGHNEQFF,TGCGCCAGCAGCCAAGTCACTGACGGACACAATGAGCAGTTCTTC